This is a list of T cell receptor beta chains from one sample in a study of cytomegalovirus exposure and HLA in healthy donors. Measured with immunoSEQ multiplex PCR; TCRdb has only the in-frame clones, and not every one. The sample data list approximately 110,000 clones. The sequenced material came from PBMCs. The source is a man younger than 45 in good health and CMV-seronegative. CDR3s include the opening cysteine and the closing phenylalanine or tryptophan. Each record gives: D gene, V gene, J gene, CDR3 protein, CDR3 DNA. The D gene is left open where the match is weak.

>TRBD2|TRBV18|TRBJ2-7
CASSPPGAAGLTTLYEQYF
TGTGCCAGCTCACCACCAGGAGCCGCGGGACTAACGACACTGTACGAGCAGTACTTC
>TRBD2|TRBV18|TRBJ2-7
CASSTGLAGVYEQYF
TGTGCCAGCTCAACAGGACTAGCGGGAGTCTACGAGCAGTACTTC
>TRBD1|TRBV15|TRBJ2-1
CATSRAGVQGPGQFF
TGTGCCACCAGCAGAGCAGGAGTACAGGGGCCGGGGCAGTTCTTC
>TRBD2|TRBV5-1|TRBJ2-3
CASRETSGATDTQYF
TGCGCCAGCAGGGAGACTAGCGGGGCCACAGATACGCAGTATTTT
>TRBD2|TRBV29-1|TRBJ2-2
CSVETSGSATGELFF
TGCAGCGTGGAAACTAGCGGGAGCGCCACCGGGGAGCTGTTTTTT
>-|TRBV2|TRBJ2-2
CASGGMRGGELFF
TGTGCCAGCGGGGGGATGCGTGGGGGGGAGCTGTTTTTT
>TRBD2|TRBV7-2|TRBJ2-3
CASSLQTGGGTDTQYF
TGTGCCAGCAGCTTACAAACGGGAGGAGGCACAGATACGCAGTATTTT
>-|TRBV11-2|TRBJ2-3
CASSSIRDTEDTQYF
TGTGCCAGCAGTTCTATCCGGGACACTGAAGATACGCAGTATTTT
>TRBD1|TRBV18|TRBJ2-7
CASSPGTGGAGDF
TGTGCCAGCTCACCAGGGACAGGGGGCGCGGGGGACTTC
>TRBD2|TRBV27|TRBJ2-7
CASGDLRLAGTLYEQYF
TGTGCCAGCGGCGACCTAAGACTAGCGGGAACGTTGTACGAGCAGTACTTC
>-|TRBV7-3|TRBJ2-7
CASSPGSLYEQYF
TGTGCCAGCAGCCCCGGGTCACTCTACGAGCAGTACTTC
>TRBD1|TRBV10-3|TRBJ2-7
CAISRPGTGGSAQYF
TGTGCCATCAGCAGACCCGGGACAGGGGGGTCCGCGCAGTACTTC
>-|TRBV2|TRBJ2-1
CASTRDITYNEQFF
TGTGCCAGCACCAGGGATATAACGTACAATGAGCAGTTCTTC
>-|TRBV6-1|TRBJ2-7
CASRGGSGASYEQYF
TGTGCCAGCAGGGGGGGGTCGGGGGCCTCCTACGAGCAGTACTTC
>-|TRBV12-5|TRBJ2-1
CASGSGQYTYNEQFF
TGTGCTAGTGGTTCAGGACAGTATACCTACAATGAGCAGTTCTTC
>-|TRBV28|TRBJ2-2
CASTRQVETGELFF
TGTGCCAGCACACGACAGGTGGAGACCGGGGAGCTGTTTTTT
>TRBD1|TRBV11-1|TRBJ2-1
CASRGQGQYNEQFF
TGTGCCAGCAGGGGACAGGGGCAATACAATGAGCAGTTCTTC
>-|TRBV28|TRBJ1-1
CASSLFVIGRMNTEAFF
TGTGCCAGCAGTTTATTCGTTATAGGGAGGATGAACACTGAAGCTTTCTTT
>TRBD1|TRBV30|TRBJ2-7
CAWTTTGGSYEQYF
TGTGCCTGGACCACGACAGGGGGGTCCTACGAGCAGTACTTC
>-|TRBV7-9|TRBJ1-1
CASSPPTGTYTEAFF
TGTGCCAGCAGCCCCCCTACAGGGACCTACACTGAAGCTTTCTTT
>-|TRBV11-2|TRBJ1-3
CASSSEVGQSDTGNTIYF
TGTGCCAGCAGCTCAGAGGTCGGCCAGTCGGACACTGGAAACACCATATATTTT
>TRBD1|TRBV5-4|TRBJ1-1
CASSARQGNTEAFF
TGTGCCAGCAGCGCCCGACAGGGGAACACTGAAGCTTTCTTT
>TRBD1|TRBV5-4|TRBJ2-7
CASSRDSDYEQYF
TGTGCCAGCAGCAGGGACAGCGACTACGAGCAGTACTTC
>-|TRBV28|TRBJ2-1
CASSGEISVF
TGTGCCAGCAGTGGTGAGATTTCGGTCTTC
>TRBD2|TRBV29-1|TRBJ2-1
CSVGTSGAYNEQFF
TGCAGCGTAGGGACTAGCGGGGCCTACAATGAGCAGTTCTTC
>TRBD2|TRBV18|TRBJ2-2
CASSPPTSSNTGELFF
TGTGCCAGCTCACCTCCGACTAGCTCAAACACCGGGGAGCTGTTTTTT
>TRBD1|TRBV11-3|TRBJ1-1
CASSPRTGGENTEAFF
TGTGCCAGCAGCCCACGGACAGGGGGCGAAAACACTGAAGCTTTCTTT
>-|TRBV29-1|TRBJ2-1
CSVVGLAIYNEQFF
TGCAGCGTTGTTGGTCTAGCGATTTACAATGAGCAGTTCTTC
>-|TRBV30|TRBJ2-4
CAWTARGWGAKNIQYF
TGTGCCTGGACCGCTCGGGGGTGGGGAGCCAAAAACATTCAGTACTTC
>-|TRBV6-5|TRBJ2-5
CASRPGVGEVETQYF
TGTGCCAGCAGACCCGGAGTGGGGGAGGTAGAGACCCAGTACTTC
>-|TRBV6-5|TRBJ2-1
CASRIGSSYNEQFF
TGTGCCAGCAGGATCGGGAGCTCCTACAATGAGCAGTTCTTC
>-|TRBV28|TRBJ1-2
CASSLAGSNYGYTF
TGTGCCAGCAGTTTAGCGGGGTCCAACTATGGCTACACCTTC
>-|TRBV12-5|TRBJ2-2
CASGSGTLNTGELFF
TGTGCTAGTGGCTCCGGGACACTAAACACCGGGGAGCTGTTTTTT
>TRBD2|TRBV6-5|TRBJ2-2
CASSPVAGAVGELFF
TGTGCCAGCAGTCCGGTGGCGGGAGCGGTCGGGGAGCTGTTTTTT
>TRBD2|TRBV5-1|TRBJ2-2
CASSLASLASGSRRYTGELFF
TGCGCCAGCAGCTTGGCCTCATTGGCTAGCGGGAGTAGGAGGTACACCGGGGAGCTGTTTTTT
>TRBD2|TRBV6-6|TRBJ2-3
CASSTGTSDADTQYF
TGTGCCAGCAGCACCGGGACTAGTGACGCAGATACGCAGTATTTT
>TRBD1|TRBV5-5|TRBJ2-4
CASSTTGVHQDIQYF
TGTGCCAGCAGCACGACAGGGGTTCATCAGGACATTCAGTACTTC
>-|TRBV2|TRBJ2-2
CASARVDETGELFF
TGTGCCAGCGCGCGGGTAGATGAGACCGGGGAGCTGTTTTTT
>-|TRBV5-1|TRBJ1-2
CASSWRGWGYGYTF
TGCGCCAGCAGCTGGAGGGGTTGGGGCTATGGCTACACCTTC
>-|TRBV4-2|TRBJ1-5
CASSQTQGQGQPQHF
TGTGCCAGCAGCCAAACACAGGGTCAAGGCCAGCCCCAGCATTTT
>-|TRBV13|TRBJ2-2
CASSYRVVPGELFF
TGTGCCAGCAGCTACAGGGTTGTGCCCGGGGAGCTGTTTTTT
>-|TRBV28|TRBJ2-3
CASNPTGRGRTDTQYF
TGTGCCAGCAACCCCACCGGGAGGGGGCGCACAGATACGCAGTATTTT
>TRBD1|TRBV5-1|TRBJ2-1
CASSPGQGFNEQFF
TGCGCCAGCAGCCCGGGACAGGGTTTTAATGAGCAGTTCTTC
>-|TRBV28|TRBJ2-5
CASSLWEQETQYF
TGTGCCAGCAGTTTATGGGAGCAAGAGACCCAGTACTTC
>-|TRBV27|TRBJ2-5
CASSQGQFPAGETQYF
TGTGCCAGCAGTCAGGGACAGTTCCCCGCGGGGGAGACCCAGTACTTC
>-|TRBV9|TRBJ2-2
CASSVARERSLTGELFF
TGTGCCAGCAGCGTCGCCCGGGAGCGGTCGCTCACCGGGGAGCTGTTTTTT
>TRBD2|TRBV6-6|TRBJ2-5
CASRLRREVQETQYF
TGTGCCAGCAGACTTCGTCGGGAGGTCCAAGAGACCCAGTACTTC
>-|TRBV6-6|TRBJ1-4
CASSLTATNEKLFF
TGTGCCAGCAGTCTCACAGCAACTAATGAAAAACTGTTTTTT
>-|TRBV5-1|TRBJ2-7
CASSLEGTSYEQYF
TGCGCCAGCAGCTTGGAAGGGACATCCTACGAGCAGTACTTC
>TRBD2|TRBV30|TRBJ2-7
CAWEVGAGPNEQYF
TGTGCCTGGGAAGTGGGAGCGGGACCAAACGAGCAGTACTTC